The next 4 T cell receptor beta chains were all read from a single sample in a study of sequential checkpoint blockade in melanoma. As to treatment: randomized to nivolumab then ipilimumab (arm A) or the reverse (arm B). Profiling relied on immunoSEQ multiplex PCR, and the TCRdb table lists in-frame clones only, not all of them. The data contain roughly 18,000 clones, around 70% of them singletons. The sample was CD8+ T cells sorted from blood (inferred from file names), taken from a patient given nivolumab and ipilimumab in sequence. These receptors were collected from a human donor with melanoma.

This clone was picked up one time. V usage is TRBV5-4 and J usage is TRBJ1-1, with D possibly TRBD1 on 6 matching bases. The CDR3 consists of 15 residues. Trimming cost V 0 bases and J 2 bases, with 11 bases left between them. Germline assignment: CDR1 SGHNT and CDR2 YYREEE (reference sequence). CDR3 sequence (DNA): TGTGCCAGCAGCTTGGTAGGGGGTCCCAACACTGAAGCTTTCTTT. Translating gives CASSLVGGPNTEAFF.

A note on this clone: This specimen includes other DNA sequences encoding the same CDR3. The rearrangement joins TRBV13 to TRBJ2-7, with TRBD1 identical over 7 bases. J was trimmed by 2 bases and V by 5 bases; bases with no gene match: 6. The CDR3 has 14 residues. Germline V gives CDR1 PRHDT, CDR2 FYEKMQ (reference sequence). CDR3 in DNA: TGTGCCAGCAGCCCCCGACAGGGTGCCTACGAGCAGTACTTC. This gives the protein CASSPRQGAYEQYF. The variable domain in full, with the rest retrieved from reference TRBV13 and TRBJ2-7, is AAGVIQSPRHLIKEKRETATLKCYPIPRHDTVYWYQQGPGQDPQFLISFYEKMQSDKGSIPDRFSAQQFSDYHSELNMSSLELGDSALYFCASSPRQGAYEQYFGPGTRLTVT.

The chain employs TRBV6-6 and TRBJ2-1; 9 positions match TRBD2. The V segment lost 6 bases and the J segment 4 bases; nucleotides outside the gene matches: 10. This CDR3 spans 16 amino acids. The germline V gene has CDR1 MNHNY and CDR2 SVGAGI (reference sequence). CDR3 protein: CASRISGGALYNEQFF. Written as DNA, the CDR3 is TGTGCCAGCAGGATTAGCGGGGGAGCGTTATACAATGAGCAGTTCTTC.

V is TRBV4-1 and J is TRBJ2-7, with D possibly being TRBD1 (6 bases). The CDR3 loop spans 15 amino acids. Trimming pared 1 base from V and 5 bases from J, leaving 15 bases between. Germline values: CDR1 MGHRA, CDR2 YSYEKL. The CDR3 DNA reads TGCGCCAGCAGCCAAGTAAGACAGGCACCTAACGAGCAGTACTTC. The encoded protein is CASSQVRQAPNEQYF.